Listed here are 23 T cell receptor beta chains from one sample, sequenced in a study of T cells in Graves' hyperthyroidism and ophthalmopathy. Amplification targeted TCR beta CDR3 regions from RNA transcripts. With the HTBI primer set, the TCR CDR3 went through a first round of RT-PCR. TCRdb re-analysed the multiplex PCR reads in MiXCR, keeping a single row per CDR3 protein. The table shows about 600,000 distinct CDR3 sequences, with approximately 15% occurring only once. Sequencing input: blood. These receptor sequences come from a middle-aged woman with Graves' ophthalmopathy.

The genes are TRBV24-1 and TRBJ2-3; unclear D gene. Trimming removed 6 bases at V and 0 bases at J, with 6 bases between. Germline V gene sequence: CDR1 KGHDR, CDR2 SFDVKD. This CDR3 contains 13 residues. The DNA for the CDR3 is TGTGCCACCAGTCAGAGAAGCACAGATACGCAGTATTTT. Encoded protein: CATSQRSTDTQYF.

There are many counts of this clonotype. This chain uses TRBV2 with TRBJ2-5; 8 nucleotides match TRBD1. In germline, CDR1 is SNHLY, CDR2 FYNNEI. Losses at the gene ends were 9 bases for V and 5 bases for J; bases not matched to a gene: 11. There are 14 residues in the CDR3. CDR3 bases: TGTGCCAGTGGAGACAGGGGAAGGTCCGAGACCCAGTACTTC. Its protein is CASGDRGRSETQYF. The full variable domain, completed using reference TRBV2 and TRBJ2-5, is EPEVTQTPSHQVTQMGQEVILRCVPISNHLYFYWYRQILGQKVEFLVSFYNNEISEKSEIFDDQFSVERPDGSNFTLKIRSTKLEDSAMYFCASGDRGRSETQYFGPGTRLLVL.

The chain employs TRBV2 and TRBJ1-2; 9 bases match TRBD1. The germline V gene encodes CDR1 SNHLY and CDR2 FYNNEI. This CDR3 is 14 amino acids long. The J segment lost 3 bases and the V segment lost 6 bases, leaving 5 bases of the junction unmatched. The CDR3 DNA is TGTGCCAGCAGGGGGACAGGGTCGCACTATGGCTACACCTTC. This encodes CASRGTGSHYGYTF.

The table lists this clonotype with many counts. J is TRBJ2-1 and V is TRBV30; 9 nucleotides agree with TRBD1. With V trimmed by 4 bases and J by 5 bases, 12 bases remained unmatched. The CDR3 sequence is 16 residues long. Germline CDR1 GTSNPN, CDR2 SVGIG (reference sequence). CDR3 DNA sequence: TGTGCCTGGATCAGCAGACCGGGACAGGGAAACAATGAGCAGTTCTTC. Protein sequence: CAWISRPGQGNNEQFF.

In this sample, this clonotype turned up a few times. The chain links TRBV7-3 to TRBJ1-1; 7 nucleotides match TRBD1. The germline V gene encodes CDR1 SGHTA and CDR2 FQGTGA. The trim removed 5 bases at V and 11 bases at J, leaving 8 bases unmatched. This CDR3 spans 12 amino acids. The CDR3 loop reads CASSPPGGQAFF. The CDR3 DNA reads as TGTGCCAGCAGCCCTCCCGGGGGACAGGCTTTCTTT. Looking up the rest from reference TRBV7-3 and TRBJ1-1 gives the full variable domain: GAGVSQTPSNKVTEKGKYVELRCDPISGHTALYWYRQSLGQGPEFLIYFQGTGAADDSGLPNDRFFAVRPEGSVSTLKIQRTERGDSAVYLCASSPPGGQAFFGQGTRLTVV.

This clonotype was seen at least ten times. The V and J genes are TRBV5-1 and TRBJ2-7, with 8 bases aligning to TRBD2. The CDR3 loop spans 17 amino acids. Trimming at V came to 2 bases and at J to 0 bases, leaving 10 bases not matched to a gene. CDR1 is SGHRS and CDR2 is YFSETQ in the germline V gene. CDR3 residues: CASSLAPPGRGSYEQYF. CDR3 nucleotides: TGCGCCAGCAGCTTAGCCCCTCCCGGGAGGGGCTCCTACGAGCAGTACTTC.

This clonotype was counted between two and nine times. V is TRBV4-1 and J is TRBJ2-7; 13 nucleotides line up with TRBD2. Germline CDR1 is MGHRA and CDR2 is YSYEKL. J lost 7 bases, V lost 1 base, and 7 bases had no gene match. This CDR3 spans 16 amino acids. The CDR3 DNA is TGCGCCAGCAGCCAAGGGTTAGGACTAGCGGGAGTTGAGCAGTACTTC. It encodes CASSQGLGLAGVEQYF.

This clonotype was counted a few times. The J gene is TRBJ2-1, the V gene TRBV10-3; 12 nucleotides agree with TRBD2. The CDR3 contains 14 residues. J lost 6 bases, V lost 9 bases, and 6 bases had no gene match. Germline-derived CDR1 and CDR2 are ENHRY and SYGVKD. CDR3 loop: CAIMTSGSPNEQFF. The CDR3 DNA sequence: TGTGCCATAATGACTAGCGGGAGCCCCAATGAGCAGTTCTTC.

This clonotype was found many times. The chain combines TRBV11-2 with TRBJ2-7, with a possible D match to TRBD2 (6 bases). Deletions cut 6 bases from V and 0 bases from J, with 15 bases between. Germline V CDR1 and CDR2: SGHAT, FQNNGV. This CDR3 contains 15 residues. The CDR3 reads CASRGGLPLSYEQYF. The CDR3 bases are TGTGCCAGCAGGGGGGGACTCCCGCTCTCCTACGAGCAGTACTTC. Based on the CDR3 plus reference TRBV11-2 and TRBJ2-7, the full variable domain is EAGVAQSPRYKIIEKRQSVAFWCNPISGHATLYWYQQILGQGPKLLIQFQNNGVVDDSQLPKDRFSAERLKGVDSTLKIQPAKLEDSAVYLCASRGGLPLSYEQYFGPGTRLTVT.

This clonotype has ten or more counts. V is TRBV28 and J is TRBJ2-1, with 7 bases matching TRBD1. Germline lookup yields CDR1 MDHEN and CDR2 SYDVKM. The CDR3 length is 17 residues. Trimming took 3 bases from V and 7 from J; bases not matched to a gene: 15. In DNA, the CDR3 is TGTGCCAGCAGTTTCCCCGGGGTTAGGGGGCTCCGGAATGAGCAGTTCTTC. Translated: CASSFPGVRGLRNEQFF.

The table lists this clonotype with a few counts. The chain uses TRBV7-9 and TRBJ2-4; possibly TRBD2 for D (5 bases). CDR3 length: 14 amino acids. Germline V gene sequence: CDR1 SEHNR, CDR2 FQNEAQ (reference sequence). V was trimmed by 5 bases and J by 9 bases, leaving 17 bases between them. CDR3: CASSHNLLEGIQYF. The CDR3 DNA reads as TGTGCCAGCAGCCACAACCTCCTTGAGGGCATTCAGTACTTC.

Ten or more counts support this clonotype. The genes are TRBV7-9 and TRBJ2-1; D may be TRBD1 or TRBD2 (5 bases each). Germline CDR1 SEHNR, CDR2 FQNEAQ (reference sequence). Trimming cost V 3 bases and J 7 bases, with 19 bases left between them. The CDR3 is 16 amino acids. This chain's CDR3 is CASSFIRDGLVNEQFF. In DNA, the CDR3 is TGTGCCAGCAGCTTTATCCGGGACGGACTTGTAAATGAGCAGTTCTTC.

The chain links TRBV4-2 to TRBJ2-1; TRBD2 aligns across 16 bases. V was clipped by 4 bases and J by 6 bases; unmatched bases: 6. In germline, CDR1 is LGHNA, CDR2 YNFKEQ. The CDR3 is made up of 17 amino acids. The CDR3 DNA sequence: TGTGCCAGCAGCCTGGGACTAGCGGGGGGGCTACTCAATGAGCAGTTCTTC. Its protein is CASSLGLAGGLLNEQFF.

This clonotype occurred a few times. V usage is TRBV20-1 and J usage is TRBJ1-1; the D gene is possibly TRBD1 (6 bases). The CDR3 has 13 residues. The V end was cut by 5 bases, the J end by 3 bases, with 13 bases between. Germline V lookup: CDR1 DFQATT, CDR2 SNEGSKA (reference sequence). CDR3: CSASGEADTEAFF. The CDR3 nucleotides are TGCAGTGCTTCAGGGGAGGCGGACACTGAAGCTTTCTTT.

This clonotype was found many times. The chain joins TRBV5-1 to TRBJ1-6; perhaps TRBD1 as D (5 bases). Trimming pared 1 base from V and 7 bases from J, leaving 9 bases between. Germline V gene sequence: CDR1 SGHRS, CDR2 YFSETQ. The CDR3 is 14 amino acids. The DNA of the CDR3 is TGCGCCAGCAGCTTGACCGGGGCCAATTCACCCCTCCACTTT. This sequence encodes CASSLTGANSPLHF.

This clonotype was counted ten times or more. The chain joins TRBV5-1 to TRBJ2-1; weak D call: TRBD2 (6 bases). The CDR3 runs to 16 residues. Per germline, CDR1 SGHRS and CDR2 YFSETQ. V was pared by 4 bases and J by 2 bases, with 16 bases between. This CDR3 reads CASSLIPGTPYNEQFF. As DNA, the CDR3 is TGCGCCAGCAGCCTCATCCCCGGGACTCCCTACAATGAGCAGTTCTTC. Full variable domain (outside the CDR3, taken from reference TRBV5-1 and TRBJ2-1): KAGVTQTPRYLIKTRGQQVTLSCSPISGHRSVSWYQQTPGQGLQFLFEYFSETQRNKGNFPGRFSGRQFSNSRSEMNVSTLELGDSALYLCASSLIPGTPYNEQFFGPGTRLTVL.

The V gene is TRBV10-3, the J gene TRBJ1-1; tentatively, D is TRBD1 (5 bases). The CDR3 extends over 12 amino acids. In germline, CDR1 is ENHRY, CDR2 SYGVKD. Trimming pared 7 bases from V and 1 base from J, leaving 7 bases between. The chain's CDR3 is CAIKTANTEAFF. The CDR3 region has the DNA TGTGCCATCAAGACAGCGAACACTGAAGCTTTCTTT.

In this sample, this clonotype turned up many times. The gene calls are TRBV5-1 and TRBJ2-3; 11 bases fit TRBD1. This CDR3 is built from 18 residues. Trimming took 3 bases from V and 1 from J; bases not matched to a gene: 10. From germline, CDR1 is SGHRS and CDR2 YFSETQ. The CDR3 protein is CASSSRGQGAPGTDTQYF. Here the CDR3 DNA reads TGCGCCAGCAGCTCACGAGGACAGGGGGCTCCCGGCACAGATACGCAGTATTTT.

As regards this clonotype: A read error is possible here, since a much larger clone lies one base away. This chain links TRBV29-1 with TRBJ2-1; 8 nucleotides line up with TRBD2. The CDR3 length is 14 residues. Losses at the gene ends were 4 bases for V and 9 bases for J; bases not matched to a gene: 11. CDR1 SQVTM and CDR2 ANQGSEA come from the germline V gene. CDR3 sequence: CSVGARAGVVEQFF. The CDR3 DNA reads as TGCAGCGTTGGGGCTCGAGCGGGAGTAGTTGAGCAGTTCTTC.

The chain links TRBV2 to TRBJ2-2; D is undetermined. The CDR3 covers 14 residues. V dropped 3 bases and J dropped 4 bases, with 9 bases sitting between them. CDR1 is SNHLY and CDR2 is FYNNEI in the germline V gene. CDR3 DNA: TGTGCCAGCAGTGATGGGCGGCTCACCGGGGAGCTGTTTTTT. Translation: CASSDGRLTGELFF.

The genes are TRBV2 and TRBJ1-4, with 7 bases that match TRBD1. The germline V gene encodes CDR1 SNHLY and CDR2 FYNNEI. V gave up 6 bases and J gave up 3 bases; unmatched junction bases: 4. This CDR3 has 14 amino acids. The CDR3 spells CASRRDSSNEKLFF. The CDR3 coding sequence is TGTGCCAGCAGGAGGGACAGTTCTAATGAAAAACTGTTTTTT. Based on the CDR3 plus reference TRBV2 and TRBJ1-4, the full variable domain is EPEVTQTPSHQVTQMGQEVILRCVPISNHLYFYWYRQILGQKVEFLVSFYNNEISEKSEIFDDQFSVERPDGSNFTLKIRSTKLEDSAMYFCASRRDSSNEKLFFGSGTQLSVL.

Comments on this clonotype: An end of the junction differs from the germline gene, which may be a read error. The chain joins TRBV20-1 to TRBJ1-5; TRBD1 aligns across 7 bases. From germline, CDR1 is DFQATT and CDR2 SNEGSKA (reference sequence). The CDR3 is made up of 14 amino acids. The DNA of the CDR3 is TGCAGTGCTGTCCGGGACAGACTAAATCAGCCCCATCATTTT. Its protein product is CSAVRDRLNQPHHF.

This clonotype turned up a few times. The chain joins TRBV5-4 to TRBJ1-3, with D hard to call. Per germline, CDR1 SGHNT and CDR2 YYREEE (reference sequence). The CDR3 consists of 16 residues. The germline V and J ends were trimmed by 4 bases and 2 bases, with 16 bases remaining between them. The CDR3 protein is CASSTLGSTAGNTIYF. Here the CDR3 DNA reads TGTGCCAGCAGCACTCTTGGGAGTACAGCTGGAAACACCATATATTTT.